What follows are 8 T cell receptor beta chains derived from one specimen sequenced in a study of cytomegalovirus exposure and HLA in healthy donors. Primers included in the PCR were 60 Vbeta and 13 Jbeta primers. Using immunoSEQ multiplex PCR, the repertoire was profiled, and TCRdb retains in-frame clones only, with some absent. The sample holds approximately 120,000 clones; around three quarters are singletons and the top ten take more than 1%. What was sequenced was PBMCs. The source of these receptors is a female donor in good health and CMV-seronegative.

The V call is TRBV5-6, the J call TRBJ2-3; D perhaps matches TRBD2 (6 bases). Trimming cost V 5 bases and J 0 bases, with 16 bases left between them. Looked up from germline, CDR1 is SGHDT and CDR2 is YYEEEE. The CDR3 contains 16 residues. The CDR3 DNA reads as TGTGCCAGCAGTATGAGTCTAGCGAAGAGCACAGATACGCAGTATTTT. Translation gives CASSMSLAKSTDTQYF.

This chain joins TRBV29-1 and TRBJ1-1; no reliable D call. The germline V gene has CDR1 SQVTM and CDR2 ANQGSEA. Trimming pared 6 bases from V and 9 bases from J, leaving 20 bases between. CDR3 length equals 13 residues. CDR3 coding DNA: TGCAGCGTCCTCAAGGGAGGCAGCCGCAAAGCTTTCTTT. Residues: CSVLKGGSRKAFF.

The rearrangement uses TRBV29-1 and TRBJ1-2; weak D call: TRBD1 (6 bases). The germline V gene encodes CDR1 SQVTM and CDR2 ANQGSEA. The CDR3 has 15 amino acids. V lost 3 bases, J lost 6 bases, and 20 bases lay in between. CDR3 in amino acids: CSVDIGLIQGNGYTF. CDR3 bases: TGCAGCGTTGACATTGGCCTGATCCAGGGGAATGGCTACACCTTC.

This chain joins TRBV7-6 and TRBJ2-1; 11 positions agree with TRBD2. Trimming removed 1 base from V and 4 bases from J; junction bases left unmatched: 3. The CDR3 is 16 amino acids. Germline assignment: CDR1 SGHVS and CDR2 FNYEAQ. CDR3 residues: CASSLGRLAGYNEQFF. The CDR3 region has the DNA TGTGCCAGCAGCTTAGGGCGACTAGCGGGGTACAATGAGCAGTTCTTC.

V is TRBV10-3 and J is TRBJ1-2, with 9 positions matching TRBD1. The CDR3 covers 13 residues. Germline values: CDR1 ENHRY, CDR2 SYGVKD. V dropped 6 bases and J dropped 7; count of bases not matched to a gene: 6. CDR3 region: CAISDRGLTGYTF. CDR3 bases: TGTGCCATCAGCGACAGGGGGTTGACTGGCTACACCTTC.

The chain employs TRBV7-3 and TRBJ2-7, with D possibly being TRBD1 (5 bases). The germline CDR1 and CDR2 sequences are SGHTA and FQGTGA. This CDR3 has 13 residues. V lost 5 bases to trimming and J lost 10 bases, with 18 bases between them. This CDR3 is CASSLLRGQKQYF. The CDR3 coding sequence is TGTGCCAGCAGCCTCCTTAGAGGACAAAAACAGTACTTC.

The V gene is TRBV7-2, the J gene TRBJ2-2; D gene unclear. The CDR3 runs 12 residues. V lost 4 bases and J 6 bases, leaving 6 bases between the germline ends. Germline V gives CDR1 SGHTA, CDR2 FQGNSA. This CDR3 reads CASSYSPGELFF. CDR3 coding DNA: TGTGCCAGCAGCTATTCTCCCGGGGAGCTGTTTTTT.

The chain joins TRBV11-1 to TRBJ1-6; TRBD1 agrees at 7 bases. The CDR3 is made up of 15 amino acids. The V and J ends lost 4 bases and 6 bases, in that order; junction bases with no gene match: 6. CDR1 and CDR2 (germline): SGHAT, FQDESV (reference sequence). The CDR3 is CASSWGQSFNSPLHF. The CDR3 nucleotides read TGTGCCAGCAGCTGGGGACAGTCTTTTAATTCACCCCTCCACTTT.